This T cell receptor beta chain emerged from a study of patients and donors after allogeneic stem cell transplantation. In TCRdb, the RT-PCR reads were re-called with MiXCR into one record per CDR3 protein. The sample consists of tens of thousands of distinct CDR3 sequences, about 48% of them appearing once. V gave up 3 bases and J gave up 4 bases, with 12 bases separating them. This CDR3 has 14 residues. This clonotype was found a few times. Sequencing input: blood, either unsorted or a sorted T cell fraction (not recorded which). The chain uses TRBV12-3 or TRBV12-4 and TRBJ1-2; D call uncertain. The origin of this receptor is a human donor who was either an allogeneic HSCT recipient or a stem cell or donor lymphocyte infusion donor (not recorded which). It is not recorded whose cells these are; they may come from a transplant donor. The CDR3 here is CASSLAREGYGYTF. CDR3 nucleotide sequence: TGTGCCAGCAGTTTGGCCCGGGAGGGCTATGGCTACACCTTC.